Below, 21 T cell receptor beta chains from the same sample are listed, as sequenced in a study of cytomegalovirus exposure and HLA in healthy donors. PCR used 60 Vbeta primers and 13 Jbeta primers. The repertoire was sequenced with immunoSEQ multiplex PCR; TCRdb's copy has only in-frame clones and lacks some. The repertoire has more than 85,000 clones, about three fifths of them found once; the top ten carry around 5%. The sample comprised PBMCs. These receptors were obtained from a human donor in good health.

The CDR3 DNA follows: TGTGCCAGCAGCGTAGACGACAGGAGGTTTGGCTACACCTTC. This translates into CASSVDDRRFGYTF. V usage is TRBV9 and J usage is TRBJ1-2; D is perhaps TRBD1 (6 bases). V dropped 0 bases and J dropped 7 bases, with 13 bases sitting between them. CDR1 is SGDLS, CDR2 YYNGEE, per germline. The length of the CDR3 is 14 residues.

This clone is classed as medium-sized. The V call is TRBV7-8, the J call TRBJ2-3; D might be TRBD1 (5 bases). The germline gives CDR1 SGHVS, CDR2 FQNEAQ. The CDR3 covers 13 residues. V lost 5 bases, J lost 1 base, and 7 bases lay in between. The CDR3 sequence is CASSVQGTDTQYF. The CDR3 DNA reads TGTGCCAGCAGCGTACAGGGCACAGATACGCAGTATTTT.

This clone has just a few counts. The chain couples TRBV6-5 to TRBJ2-1; a weak D match, TRBD2 (6 bases). CDR3 length equals 15 residues. From germline, CDR1 is MNHEY and CDR2 SVGAGI. Trimming left V 6 bases short and J 5 bases short, with 17 bases between. The CDR3 DNA sequence: TGTGCCAGCAGCCCGGGACTCGCCGTCAACAATGAGCAGTTCTTC. Its translation is CASSPGLAVNNEQFF.

This clone occurred once. The rearrangement links TRBV18 to TRBJ2-5; 9 positions agree with TRBD2. CDR3 length equals 17 residues. V was pared by 0 bases and J by 0 bases, with 5 bases of the junction left unmatched. Germline values: CDR1 KGHSH, CDR2 LQKENI. The CDR3 DNA sequence: TGTGCCAGCTCACCACCCGGACTAGCGAGGTACCAAGAGACCCAGTACTTC. This sequence encodes CASSPPGLARYQETQYF.

This clone was counted a single time. The chain uses TRBV27 and TRBJ1-5; perhaps TRBD1 as D (6 bases). CDR3 length: 13 residues. V was trimmed by 9 bases and J by 7 bases, leaving 16 bases between them. Germline lookup yields CDR1 MNHEY and CDR2 SMNVEV (reference sequence). The DNA of the CDR3 is TGTGCCAGTACAGGGATCGGGGGGCAGCCCCAGCATTTT. Protein sequence: CASTGIGGQPQHF.

The chain couples TRBV5-4 to TRBJ2-2; TRBD1 might be the D (7 bases). Trimming took 9 bases from V and 2 from J, leaving 23 bases between them. The CDR3 is 17 amino acids. The germline CDR1 and CDR2 sequences are SGHNT and YYREEE (reference sequence). The CDR3 DNA is TGTGCCACCTCAGCTTACAGGCAGGGGGGAAACACCGGGGAGCTGTTTTTT. The encoded protein is CATSAYRQGGNTGELFF.

The chain is built from TRBV21-1 and TRBJ2-1; the table assigns TRBD1, which was not confirmed against the DNA. TRBV21-1 is given as a pseudogene. The CDR3 is 19 residues long. The CDR3 bases are TGTGCCAGCAGCAAAGAGTTCAGGGGCCCCAGTTGGCCCAACAATGAGCAGTTCTTC. It specifies CASSKEFRGPSWPNNEQFF.

This clone was seen just once. The rearrangement joins TRBV5-8 to TRBJ2-3; TRBD1 might be the D (5 bases). The CDR3 has 14 residues. Trimming stripped 0 bases from V and 5 bases from J, with 10 bases between. The germline V gene has CDR1 SGHTS and CDR2 YDEGEE. The CDR3 DNA sequence: TGTGCCAGCAGCTTGGTGCAGGGAAGAGATACGCAGTATTTT. It codes for CASSLVQGRDTQYF.

The V gene is TRBV9, the J gene TRBJ1-1; weak D call: TRBD1 (5 bases). V lost 0 bases and J lost 1, with 13 bases in between. CDR3 length: 16 residues. CDR1 SGDLS and CDR2 YYNGEE come from the germline V gene. The CDR3 sequence is CASSVVGGYENTEAFF. CDR3 nucleotide sequence: TGTGCCAGCAGCGTAGTGGGGGGTTACGAGAACACTGAAGCTTTCTTT.

V gene TRBV5-1 combines with J gene TRBJ1-6, with D possibly being TRBD1 (5 bases). The CDR3 runs 13 residues. Germline V gene lookup returns CDR1 SGHRS and CDR2 YFSETQ. V was shortened by 0 bases and J by 10 bases, with 8 bases between the two germline ends. The DNA of the CDR3 is TGCGCCAGCAGCTTGGAAGGGGAATCACCCCTCCACTTT. Its protein product is CASSLEGESPLHF.

This clone appeared a single time. This chain connects TRBV4-1 to TRBJ2-3; D is possibly TRBD2 (6 bases). The V gene lost 1 base and the J gene lost 0 bases, with 11 bases spanning the gap. CDR3 length equals 16 residues. Germline V gene data show CDR1 as MGHRA and CDR2 as YSYEKL. The CDR3, as DNA: TGCGCCAGCAGCCAAGGGCACGGGACTAGCACAGATACGCAGTATTTT. This sequence encodes CASSQGHGTSTDTQYF.

The chain carries TRBV6-1 and TRBJ2-4; possibly TRBD1 for D (5 bases). The CDR3 has 14 residues. Per the germline V gene, CDR1 is MNHNS and CDR2 is SASEGT. Trimming removed 7 bases from V and 7 bases from J, with 17 bases in between. The CDR3 sequence is CASTPPTGANIQYF. The CDR3 region has the DNA TGTGCCAGCACCCCACCTACAGGCGCTAACATTCAGTACTTC.

The chain links TRBV25-1 to TRBJ2-5; 9 bases are shared with TRBD2. Trimming removed 2 bases from V and 1 base from J; junction bases left unmatched: 5. The V gene's germline CDR1 is MGHDK and CDR2 SYGVNS. The CDR3 runs to 16 residues. CDR3 sequence reads: CASSETSGRVQETQYF. The CDR3 DNA reads as TGTGCCAGCAGTGAAACTAGCGGGCGGGTCCAAGAGACCCAGTACTTC.

This chain links TRBV14 with TRBJ2-1; TRBD2 matches at 13 bases. The V and J ends lost 0 bases and 5 bases, in that order; junction bases with no gene match: 7. Per the germline V gene, CDR1 is SGHDN and CDR2 is FVKESK. The length of the CDR3 is 18 residues. This CDR3 is CASSQDLRGTSGNNEQFF. In DNA form, the CDR3 reads TGTGCCAGCAGCCAAGATCTTAGGGGGACTAGCGGGAACAATGAGCAGTTCTTC.

V usage is TRBV9 and J usage is TRBJ2-3; TRBD2 matches 8 bases. This CDR3 is 18 amino acids long. V was clipped by 4 bases and J by 0 bases; unmatched bases: 13. Germline lookup yields CDR1 SGDLS and CDR2 YYNGEE. The CDR3 DNA reads as TGTGCCAGCAGCTATCGATCGAATAGCGGGGCCAGCACAGATACGCAGTATTTT. This gives the protein CASSYRSNSGASTDTQYF. Full variable domain (rest looked up from reference TRBV9 and TRBJ2-3): DSGVTQTPKHLITATGQRVTLRCSPRSGDLSVYWYQQSLDQGLQFLIQYYNGEERAKGNILERFSAQQFPDLHSELNLSSLELGDSALYFCASSYRSNSGASTDTQYFGPGTRLTVL.

V is TRBV7-2 and J is TRBJ2-5, with 7 bases fitting TRBD1. In germline, CDR1 is SGHTA, CDR2 FQGNSA. CDR3 length: 14 amino acids. V was clipped by 2 bases and J by 4 bases; unmatched bases: 4. The CDR3 region has the DNA TGTGCCAGCAGCTTAATACAGGGGAGAGAGACCCAGTACTTC. Amino acids: CASSLIQGRETQYF.

This chain uses TRBV4-1 with TRBJ1-1, with TRBD1 matching 7 bases. With V trimmed by 4 bases and J by 1 base, 3 bases remained unmatched. CDR1 and CDR2 (germline): MGHRA, YSYEKL. The CDR3 length is 14 residues. CDR3 nucleotides: TGCGCCAGCAGCCCGGGACAGAGGAACACTGAAGCTTTCTTT. Translated, it gives CASSPGQRNTEAFF.

This clone has only one observation. The V gene is TRBV6-5, the J gene TRBJ2-7; no firm D call. CDR3 length: 13 amino acids. Trimming cost V 0 bases and J 7 bases, with 10 bases left between them. Germline V gene lookup returns CDR1 MNHEY and CDR2 SVGAGI. The CDR3 DNA reads TGTGCCAGCAGTTACTCTCCGACTTATGAGCAGTACTTC. It is translated as CASSYSPTYEQYF.

This clone was found a few times. The chain carries TRBV19 and TRBJ2-5, with 9 nucleotides matching TRBD1. The germline V gene has CDR1 LNHDA and CDR2 SQIVND (reference sequence). Trimming cost V 4 bases and J 4 bases; bases outside gene matches: 7. The CDR3 totals 15 residues. CDR3 amino acids: CASSSRTGDVETQYF. The CDR3 coding sequence is TGTGCCAGTAGTAGCCGGACAGGGGACGTAGAGACCCAGTACTTC.

The J gene is TRBJ2-1, the V gene TRBV12-5; D gene unclear. The CDR3 covers 14 residues. Germline CDR1 reads LGHNT; CDR2 reads FRNRAP. V shed 0 bases and J shed 6 bases, with 9 bases lying between them. The CDR3 DNA reads as TGTGCTAGTGGTTTGGTATCGGAGCCCAATGAGCAGTTCTTC. Protein product: CASGLVSEPNEQFF.

This chain links TRBV5-1 with TRBJ2-1; 9 bases match TRBD2. The junction had 4 bases not matched to a gene; V was cut back by 1 base and J by 5 bases. The CDR3 is made up of 15 amino acids. Germline V lookup: CDR1 SGHRS, CDR2 YFSETQ. The CDR3 bases are TGCGCCAGCAGCTTGTTGGCTAGCGGGAACAATGAGCAGTTCTTC. It yields the protein CASSLLASGNNEQFF.